This T cell receptor (beta chain) was retrieved from a study of T cell responses to AZD1222 COVID-19 vaccine. Study-wide results and limits: Sampling captured repertoires only after the peak T cell response. Vaccine-associated CD4 TCRs ranged over spike, dominating at 160-218 and 743-854.

TCRdb's copy holds only in-frame clones and misses some; the assay was immunoSEQ multiplex PCR. This sample has tens of thousands of clones, with 83% found just once. About this clone: What it recognizes is unknown.

This TCR derives from an adult who received the AZD1222 COVID-19 vaccine. The specimen was peripheral blood, collected 28 days after the second AZD1222 dose.

The CDR3 bases are TGTGCCACCGGTGTGAGGGCAGATACGCAGTATTTT. Translation: CATGVRADTQYF. The chain couples TRBV19 to TRBJ2-3; D is possibly TRBD2 (5 bases). Per germline, CDR1 LNHDA and CDR2 SQIVND (reference sequence). The CDR3 sequence is 12 residues long. V lost 10 bases and J lost 4, with 12 bases in between.